Below, one TCR beta chain is given with its context. Antigen unknown. The germline V gene has CDR1 SGDLS and CDR2 YYNGEE. The germline V and J ends were trimmed by 4 bases and 8 bases, with 21 bases remaining between them. The CDR3 spans 15 residues. The sample belongs to a study of T cells in Graves' hyperthyroidism and ophthalmopathy. Amplified TCR beta CDR3 regions derived from RNA transcripts. The TCR CDR3 first-round RT-PCR relied on the HTBI primer set. Via MiXCR, TCRdb re-called the multiplex PCR reads, giving one row per CDR3 protein. This sample has 530,000 or so distinct CDR3 sequences; roughly 24% occur once, and the top ten carry about 11%. Diagnoses were made from clinical symptoms, serum measures (thyroxine and TRAb), thyroid ultrasound and orbital computed tomography. The PBMCs were sourced from fresh peripheral blood (10 ml). The study, taken as a whole, reports: Blood also carried most thyroid clonotypes expanded above 0.001. Researchers report that a 13 V-J model separated ophthalmopathy from stable hyperthyroidism.

The TCR was taken from a woman in her 30s with Graves' ophthalmopathy. The sequencing input was blood. The rearrangement links TRBV9 to TRBJ1-2; D might be TRBD1 (6 bases). The CDR3 region is CASSSNPGQPGGYTF. CDR3 coding DNA: TGTGCCAGCAGCTCGAATCCTGGACAGCCGGGGGGCTACACCTTC.